This T cell receptor beta chain derives from a study of T cell responses to AZD1222 COVID-19 vaccine. Note on this clone: The antigen is not known.

This CDR3 spans 17 amino acids. With 4 bases clipped from V and 3 bases from J, the junction kept 14 bases outside the gene matches. Germline loops: CDR1 MGHRA, CDR2 YSYEKL. Broader study findings: Spike-specific TCRs gained breadth and depth after people received two AZD1222 doses. A mostly white British donor set with more females was recruited, and clonal diversity was possibly underestimated.

The repertoire was sequenced with immunoSEQ multiplex PCR; TCRdb's copy has only in-frame clones and lacks some. In the table there are around 200,000 clones, approximately 90% of which are singletons. This TCR derives from an adult who received the AZD1222 COVID-19 vaccine. The sample consisted of peripheral blood, taken 28 days after the second AZD1222 dose. V is TRBV4-1 and J is TRBJ2-7; 8 bases are shared with TRBD1. The CDR3 protein is CASSPGQGGASHYEQYF. The CDR3 nucleotides are TGCGCCAGCAGCCCCGGACAGGGAGGTGCGAGCCACTACGAGCAGTACTTC.